This TCR beta chain was identified during a study of beta chain features in type 1 diabetes. Expressed TCRB transcripts were sequenced, since all the RNA that had been isolated was reverse transcribed. Using immunoSEQ multiplex PCR, the repertoire was profiled, and TCRdb retains in-frame clones only, with some absent. This sample carries approximately 340,000 clones, roughly 15% of them seen once, and the ten largest clones take approximately 0.019%. Germline lookup yields CDR1 SQVTM and CDR2 ANQGSEA. This CDR3 has 11 amino acids. Trimming stripped 5 bases from V and 4 bases from J, with 8 bases between.

Sequencing input: naive CD4+ T cells from blood. This TCR was recovered from a woman younger than 35 in good health. The chain has TRBV29-1 and TRBJ1-1; D remains ambiguous. The CDR3 coding sequence is TGCAGCGTTACGGTAGTCACTGAAGCTTTCTTT. Its protein is CSVTVVTEAFF.